Shown below are 18 T cell receptor beta chains from a single sample sequenced in a study of blood T cells in healthy people across ages. Sample-barcoded 5' priming and a J-beta primer mix drove a second PCR of about 6 to 12 cycles. A single record per CDR3 protein comes from TCRdb applying MiXCR to the 5' RACE reads. This table holds some 1 million distinct CDR3 sequences, more than 35% found once. Source material: blood. The source of these receptors is a woman in her fifties or sixties in good health.

The rearrangement joins TRBV12-3 or TRBV12-4 to TRBJ2-7; maybe TRBD1 (5 bases). V lost 6 bases and J 6 bases, leaving 12 bases between the germline ends. This CDR3 has 12 residues. The CDR3 DNA is TGTGCCAGCAGGTCTCAGGGTTTCGAGCAGTACTTC. Protein product: CASRSQGFEQYF.

The CDR3 DNA reads TGTGCCAGCAGTGGCTTCAGATCCTACGAGCAGTACTTC. Protein product: CASSGFRSYEQYF. The rearrangement joins TRBV25-1 to TRBJ2-7; unclear D gene. The CDR3 covers 13 residues. The V end was cut by 4 bases, the J end by 1 base, with 8 bases between. Looked up from germline, CDR1 is MGHDK and CDR2 is SYGVNS.

The V and J genes are TRBV20-1 and TRBJ2-1; 7 bases line up with TRBD2. The DNA end favors TRBJ2-7, so the J call may be wrong. Germline CDR1 DFQATT, CDR2 SNEGSKA (reference sequence). The CDR3 runs to 13 residues. CDR3 bases: TGCAGTGCTGGAGCGGGAACCTTCGACGAGCAGTACTTC. Its protein is CSAGAGTFDEQYF.

The chain employs TRBV15 and TRBJ2-5; D may be TRBD1 (6 bases). Between the trimmed V and J ends, which lost 3 bases and 5 bases, there was a span of 10 bases. The CDR3 totals 13 residues. The germline V gene has CDR1 LNHNV and CDR2 YYDKDF (reference sequence). The CDR3 protein is CATSRGHAETQYF. CDR3 in DNA: TGTGCCACCAGCAGGGGACACGCGGAGACCCAGTACTTC.

The chain uses TRBV7-2 and TRBJ2-7; D possibly corresponds to TRBD2 (6 bases). Trimming cost V 1 base and J 2 bases, with 12 bases left between them. Germline CDR1 SGHTA, CDR2 FQGNSA. The CDR3 loop spans 15 amino acids. This chain's CDR3 is CASSLDGGKPYEQYF. CDR3 coding DNA: TGTGCCAGCAGCTTAGATGGGGGGAAACCCTACGAGCAGTACTTC. Supplemented by reference TRBV7-2 and TRBJ2-7, the full variable domain reads GAGVSQSPSNKVTEKGKDVELRCDPISGHTALYWYRQSLGQGLEFLIYFQGNSAPDKSGLPSDRFSAERTGGSVSTLTIQRTQQEDSAVYLCASSLDGGKPYEQYFGPGTRLTVT.

This chain links TRBV11-2 with TRBJ1-6; D is perhaps TRBD1 (6 bases). Germline V gene sequence: CDR1 SGHAT, CDR2 FQNNGV. The CDR3 is made up of 15 amino acids. V was shortened by 1 base and J by 14 bases, with 18 bases between the two germline ends. CDR3 sequence (DNA): TGTGCCAGCAGCTTAGGCTCACAGGGCCCTTCGGCCCTCCACTTT. As protein: CASSLGSQGPSALHF.

The chain links TRBV5-1 to TRBJ2-5; D is perhaps TRBD2 (6 bases). Germline-derived CDR1 and CDR2 are SGHRS and YFSETQ. V lost 2 bases and J 3 bases, leaving 14 bases between the germline ends. The CDR3 is 15 residues long. CDR3 DNA sequence: TGCGCCAGCAGCTTTACCGGGACTGAAAAAGAGACCCAGTACTTC. It specifies CASSFTGTEKETQYF.

This clonotype was counted between two and nine times. The chain links TRBV11-2 to TRBJ2-7; TRBD2 matches at 8 bases. This CDR3 contains 16 residues. V trimming: 1 base; J trimming: 3 bases; junction bases outside the gene matches: 8. Germline loops: CDR1 SGHAT, CDR2 FQNNGV. The CDR3 sequence: CASSLAGGGRIYEQYF. DNA of the CDR3: TGTGCCAGCAGCTTAGCCGGGGGGGGGAGGATCTACGAGCAGTACTTC.

V is TRBV2 and J is TRBJ2-7, with D perhaps matching TRBD1 or TRBD2 (6 bases each). The CDR3 runs 14 residues. Trimming left V 8 bases short and J 4 bases short, with 18 bases between. Germline V gene data show CDR1 as SNHLY and CDR2 as FYNNEI. This chain's CDR3 is CASLDSVGTYEQYF. In DNA, the CDR3 is TGTGCCAGCCTGGACAGTGTAGGGACTTACGAGCAGTACTTC.

This clonotype was observed a handful of times. V usage is TRBV20-1 and J usage is TRBJ2-6; D is unresolved. The germline CDR1 and CDR2 sequences are DFQATT and SNEGSKA (reference sequence). V was clipped by 5 bases and J by 0 bases, with 5 bases between them. This CDR3 spans 13 amino acids. The CDR3, as DNA: TGCAGTGCTCCCCCCTCTGGGGCCAACGTCCTGACTTTC. The encoded protein is CSAPPSGANVLTF.

V and J are TRBV20-1 and TRBJ1-5; D may be TRBD1 (6 bases). This CDR3 region has 14 residues. V lost 3 bases and J lost 3, with 12 bases in between. Germline values: CDR1 DFQATT, CDR2 SNEGSKA (reference sequence). CDR3 nucleotides: TGCAGTGCTAGCTCTACAGGGTCCAATCAGCCCCAGCATTTT. It is translated as CSASSTGSNQPQHF.

This clonotype was counted a few times. The chain recombines TRBV7-2 with TRBJ2-7, with TRBD2 matching 9 bases. V gave up 5 bases and J gave up 3 bases; unmatched junction bases: 5. The CDR3 length is 14 residues. CDR1 is SGHTA and CDR2 is FQGNSA in the germline V gene. The CDR3 spells CASSRTSDIYEQYF. The CDR3 coding sequence is TGTGCCAGCAGCCGGACTAGCGATATCTACGAGCAGTACTTC. Looking up the rest from reference TRBV7-2 and TRBJ2-7 gives the full variable domain: GAGVSQSPSNKVTEKGKDVELRCDPISGHTALYWYRQSLGQGLEFLIYFQGNSAPDKSGLPSDRFSAERTGGSVSTLTIQRTQQEDSAVYLCASSRTSDIYEQYFGPGTRLTVT.

The chain carries TRBV24-1 and TRBJ2-5; tentatively, D is TRBD2 (7 bases). Trimming removed 10 bases at V and 5 bases at J, with 25 bases between. This CDR3 comprises 16 residues. Germline V gives CDR1 KGHDR, CDR2 SFDVKD. The CDR3 is CATPKGGDPGLETQYF. The DNA for the CDR3 is TGTGCCACTCCAAAGGGGGGGGACCCAGGGTTGGAGACCCAGTACTTC.

This clonotype came up a few times. This sequence joins TRBV27 and TRBJ2-7; unclear D gene. The V gene lost 3 bases and the J gene lost 3 bases, with 12 bases spanning the gap. Germline V gene lookup returns CDR1 MNHEY and CDR2 SMNVEV (reference sequence). This CDR3 spans 14 amino acids. Here the CDR3 reads CASSLGVFHYEQYF. CDR3 DNA: TGTGCCAGCAGTTTGGGTGTGTTTCACTACGAGCAGTACTTC.

This clonotype was seen a few times. V gene TRBV11-2 combines with J gene TRBJ2-5; tentatively, D is TRBD2 (6 bases). The V gene's germline CDR1 is SGHAT and CDR2 FQNNGV. The CDR3 loop spans 14 amino acids. The ends were cut back, 6 bases at V and 4 bases at J, with 15 bases in the middle. The CDR3 bases are TGTGCCAGCAGGACCTCGGACGGGGGAGAGACCCAGTACTTC. It yields the protein CASRTSDGGETQYF.

The chain uses TRBV21-1 and TRBJ1-1. TRBV21-1 is flagged as a pseudogene. This CDR3 is 16 amino acids long. The DNA for the CDR3 is TGTGCCAGCAGCAAACCTGGGGATCATGGAGGGACTGAAGCTTTCTTT. Residues: CASSKPGDHGGTEAFF.

This clonotype was detected only a few times. The V gene is TRBV15, the J gene TRBJ2-1, with 15 bases fitting TRBD2. CDR1 is LNHNV and CDR2 is YYDKDF in the germline V gene (reference sequence). CDR3 length: 15 residues. V was pared by 5 bases and J by 8 bases, with 4 bases of the junction left unmatched. CDR3 nucleotides: TGTGCCACCAGCGGGACTAGCGGGAGGTTAGATGAGCAGTTCTTC. Its protein is CATSGTSGRLDEQFF.

This clonotype turned up a few times. The chain uses TRBV4-2 and TRBJ2-3; 9 nucleotides align to TRBD1. Per the germline V gene, CDR1 is LGHNA and CDR2 is YNFKEQ. The CDR3 has 15 residues. V was pared by 0 bases and J by 3 bases, with 1 base of the junction left unmatched. CDR3 in amino acids: CASSQEDRGTDTQYF. The CDR3 DNA follows: TGTGCCAGCAGCCAAGAGGACAGGGGAACAGATACGCAGTATTTT.